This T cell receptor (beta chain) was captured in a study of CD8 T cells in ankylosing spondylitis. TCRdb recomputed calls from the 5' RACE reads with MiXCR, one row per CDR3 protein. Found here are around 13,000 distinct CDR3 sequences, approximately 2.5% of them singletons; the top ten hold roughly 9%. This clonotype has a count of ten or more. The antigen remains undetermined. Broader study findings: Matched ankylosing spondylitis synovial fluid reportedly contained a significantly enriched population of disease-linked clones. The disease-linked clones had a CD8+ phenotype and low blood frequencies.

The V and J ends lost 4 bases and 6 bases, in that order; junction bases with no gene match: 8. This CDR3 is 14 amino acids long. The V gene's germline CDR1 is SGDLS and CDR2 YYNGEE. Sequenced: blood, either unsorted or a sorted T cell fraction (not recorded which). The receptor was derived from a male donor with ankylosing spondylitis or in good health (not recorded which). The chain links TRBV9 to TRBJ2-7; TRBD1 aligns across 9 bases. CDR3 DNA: TGTGCCAGCAGCCCAAGGGACAGGGCCTCCGAGCAGTACTTC. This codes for CASSPRDRASEQYF.